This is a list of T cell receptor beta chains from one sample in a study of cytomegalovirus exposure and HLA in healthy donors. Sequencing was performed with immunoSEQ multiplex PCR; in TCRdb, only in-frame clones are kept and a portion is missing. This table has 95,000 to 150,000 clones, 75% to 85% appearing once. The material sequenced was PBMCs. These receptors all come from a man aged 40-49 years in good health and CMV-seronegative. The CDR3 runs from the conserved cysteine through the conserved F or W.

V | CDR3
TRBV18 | CASSTLGLAGSTDTQYF
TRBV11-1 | CASTRLGMTYEQYF
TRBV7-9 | CASSPIWTSGGSSYNEQFF
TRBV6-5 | CASSFDRRKEAFF
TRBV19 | CASRPPRMETQYF
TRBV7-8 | CASSLGTTGLVGYTF
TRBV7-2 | CASSLLEPGELFF
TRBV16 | CASSPSFEGGGDQPQHF
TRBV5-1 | CASSLGQGGYEQYF
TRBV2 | CASSEVTLPNTEAFF
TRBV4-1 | CASSQANEKLFF
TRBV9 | CASSVGGRVVDEQYF
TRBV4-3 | CASSQAPPGTAYEQYF
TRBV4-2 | CASSQGDRGAGYTF
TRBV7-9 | CASSLSGSTDTQYF
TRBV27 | CASSSRTSGVTDTQYF
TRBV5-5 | CASSLGALPEAFF
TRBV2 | CASPTQNTDTQYF
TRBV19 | CATSPGAIYEQYF
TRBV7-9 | CASSLATGNYRRAGEQYF
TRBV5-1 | CASSPWYGETQYF
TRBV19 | CASSPASSGANGLTF
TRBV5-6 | CASSSPSRDREREQYF
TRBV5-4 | CASSLQGGSYEQYF
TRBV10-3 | CAISEVGDGYTF
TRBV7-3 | CASSLDGIGGYTF
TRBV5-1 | CASSLPGDGYTF
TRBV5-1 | CASSLGGTQETQYF
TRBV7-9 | CASSPDRGGFYEQYF
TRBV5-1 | CASSYGQGATNEKLFF
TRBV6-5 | CASSYGGGPNEQFF
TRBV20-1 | CSAKGGSRYTF
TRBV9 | CASSDRTGGETQYF
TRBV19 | CASKLAENYGYTF
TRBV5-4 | CASSLDRGMANEKLFF
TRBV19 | CASREQGGQGNTEAFF
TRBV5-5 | CASSSWTALNTEAFF
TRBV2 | CASTRQKVSPLHF
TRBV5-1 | CASSLVGPGTSGNTIYF
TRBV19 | CASKPVAGKINEKLFF
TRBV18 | CASSPSRGPLRPDEAFF
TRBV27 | CATGQGAYEQYF
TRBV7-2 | CASSSPTSSGGLLYEQYF
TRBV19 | CASSIRTGGNQPQHF
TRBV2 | CASSGQETSYEQYF
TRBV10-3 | CAIARGQETQYF
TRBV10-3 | CAISDGRENTEAFF
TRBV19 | CASSIAWTGSYEQYF
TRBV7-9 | CASSFRRGSATQYF
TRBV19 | CASSTPGTITGELFF
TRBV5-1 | CASSVEGTGELFF
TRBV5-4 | CASSQGGGRSGNTIYF
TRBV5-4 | CASSLGGGEEKLFF
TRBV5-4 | CASSLDRVGGYTF
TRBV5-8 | CASSRGGTGAFWGNQPQHF
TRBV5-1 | CASSLGTGPGELFF
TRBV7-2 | CASSLSRGNTIYF